Here is one T cell receptor (beta chain) with its context. Its antigen is unknown. This sample is drawn from a study of CD8 T cells in ankylosing spondylitis. Trimming cost V 5 bases and J 0 bases, with 14 bases left between them. Germline loops: CDR1 SGHVS, CDR2 FNYEAQ. This CDR3 is 16 amino acids long. Broader study findings: About 8 highly homologous variants made up a TCR beta motif, and this motif appeared characteristic of ankylosing spondylitis blood.

As the method for making TCR beta libraries, quantitative 5'-RACE with molecular barcodes was used. In TCRdb, the 5' RACE reads were re-called with MiXCR into one record per CDR3 protein. The sample carries fewer than 150,000 distinct CDR3 sequences, approximately 7.4% recorded once. This clonotype was sampled from a female donor with ankylosing spondylitis or in good health (not recorded which). The V call is TRBV7-6, the J call TRBJ2-1; no definite D call. Source material: blood, either unsorted or a sorted T cell fraction (not recorded which). As DNA, the CDR3 is TGTGCCAGCAGCGCCCCCCGGAGATCCTCCTACAATGAGCAGTTCTTC. This codes for CASSAPRRSSYNEQFF.